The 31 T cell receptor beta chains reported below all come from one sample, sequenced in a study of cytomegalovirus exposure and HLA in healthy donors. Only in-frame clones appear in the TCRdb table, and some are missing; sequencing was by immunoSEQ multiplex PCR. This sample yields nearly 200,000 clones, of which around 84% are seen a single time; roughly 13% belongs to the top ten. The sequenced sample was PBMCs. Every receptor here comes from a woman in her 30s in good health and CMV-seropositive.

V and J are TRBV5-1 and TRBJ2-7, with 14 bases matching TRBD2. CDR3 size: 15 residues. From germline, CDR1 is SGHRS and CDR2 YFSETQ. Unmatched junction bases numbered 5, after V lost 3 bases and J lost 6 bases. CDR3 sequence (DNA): TGCGCCAGCAGCTCCCCCGGGACTAGCGGGAGCGAGCAGTACTTC. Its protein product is CASSSPGTSGSEQYF.

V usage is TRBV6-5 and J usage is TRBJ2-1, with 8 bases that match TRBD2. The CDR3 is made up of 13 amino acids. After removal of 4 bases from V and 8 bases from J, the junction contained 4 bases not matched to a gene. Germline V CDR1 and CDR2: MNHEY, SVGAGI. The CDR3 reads CASSLAGTHEQFF. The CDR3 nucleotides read TGTGCCAGCAGTTTAGCGGGAACCCATGAGCAGTTCTTC.

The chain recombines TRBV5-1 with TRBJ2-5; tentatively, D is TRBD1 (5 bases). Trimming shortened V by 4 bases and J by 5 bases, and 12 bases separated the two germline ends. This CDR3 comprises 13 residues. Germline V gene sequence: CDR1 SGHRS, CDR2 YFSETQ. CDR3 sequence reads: CASSTTGRETQYF. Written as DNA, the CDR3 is TGCGCCAGCAGCACCACAGGACGGGAGACCCAGTACTTC.

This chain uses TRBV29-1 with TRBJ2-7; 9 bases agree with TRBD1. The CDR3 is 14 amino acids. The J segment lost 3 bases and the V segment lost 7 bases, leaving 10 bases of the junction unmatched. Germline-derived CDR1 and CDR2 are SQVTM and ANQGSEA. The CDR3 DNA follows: TGCAGCGCCGTTATCCAGACAGGGGGCTACGAGCAGTACTTC. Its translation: CSAVIQTGGYEQYF.

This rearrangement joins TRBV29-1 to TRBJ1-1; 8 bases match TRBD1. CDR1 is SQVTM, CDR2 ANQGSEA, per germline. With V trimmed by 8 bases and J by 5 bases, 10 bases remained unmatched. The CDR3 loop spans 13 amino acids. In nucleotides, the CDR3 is TGCAGCTCAAGACCCACAGGGGGAACTGAAGCTTTCTTT. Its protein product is CSSRPTGGTEAFF.

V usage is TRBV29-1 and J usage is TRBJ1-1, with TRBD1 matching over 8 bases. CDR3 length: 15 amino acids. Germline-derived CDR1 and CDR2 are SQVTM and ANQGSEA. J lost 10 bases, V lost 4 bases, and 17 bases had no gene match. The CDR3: CSVAQGARIPRRAFF. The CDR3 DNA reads TGCAGCGTTGCTCAGGGGGCGCGGATCCCACGGCGAGCTTTCTTT.

CDR3 DNA sequence: TGTGCCAGCCCTAGGCGGGAGGGGGACAATGAGCAGTTCTTC. Translated, it gives CASPRREGDNEQFF. The rearrangement links TRBV2 to TRBJ2-1, with TRBD2 matching 9 bases. This CDR3 region has 14 residues. CDR1 and CDR2 (germline): SNHLY, FYNNEI. J was trimmed by 5 bases and V by 8 bases; bases with no gene match: 7.

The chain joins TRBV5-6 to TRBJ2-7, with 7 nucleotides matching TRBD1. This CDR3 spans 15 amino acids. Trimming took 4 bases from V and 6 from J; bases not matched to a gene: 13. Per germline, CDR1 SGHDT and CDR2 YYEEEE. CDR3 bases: TGTGCCAGCAGCACACGCCGGACAGGAAAGGGCGAGCAGTACTTC. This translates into CASSTRRTGKGEQYF.

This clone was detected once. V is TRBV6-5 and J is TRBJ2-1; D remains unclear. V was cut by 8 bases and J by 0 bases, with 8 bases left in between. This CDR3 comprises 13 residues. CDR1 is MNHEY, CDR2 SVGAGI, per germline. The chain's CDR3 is CASARVSYNEQFF. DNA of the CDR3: TGTGCCAGCGCGAGAGTCTCCTACAATGAGCAGTTCTTC.

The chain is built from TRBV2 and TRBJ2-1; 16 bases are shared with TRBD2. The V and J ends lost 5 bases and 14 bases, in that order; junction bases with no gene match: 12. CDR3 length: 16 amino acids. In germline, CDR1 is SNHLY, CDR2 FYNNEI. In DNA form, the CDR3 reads TGTGCCAGCAGTAACACCGGGACTAGCGGGAGGGTACCCGAGTTCTTC. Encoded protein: CASSNTGTSGRVPEFF. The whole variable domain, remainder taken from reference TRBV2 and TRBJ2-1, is EPEVTQTPSHQVTQMGQEVILRCVPISNHLYFYWYRQILGQKVEFLVSFYNNEISEKSEIFDDQFSVERPDGSNFTLKIRSTKLEDSAMYFCASSNTGTSGRVPEFFGPGTRLTVL.

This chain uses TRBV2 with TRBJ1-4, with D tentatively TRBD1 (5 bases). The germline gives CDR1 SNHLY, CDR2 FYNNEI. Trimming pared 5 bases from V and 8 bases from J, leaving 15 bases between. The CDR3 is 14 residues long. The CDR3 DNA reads TGTGCCAGCAGTCCTGACAGAGTTGGGGAAAAACTGTTTTTT. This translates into CASSPDRVGEKLFF.

CDR3 protein: CASSIIAVTNTGELFF. The CDR3 nucleotides read TGTGCCAGCAGCATTATAGCGGTGACGAACACCGGGGAGCTGTTTTTT. This chain uses TRBV7-6 with TRBJ2-2; possible D gene TRBD2, 6 bases. The CDR3 runs 16 residues. Deletions cut 5 bases from V and 0 bases from J, with 13 bases between. Germline V gene sequence: CDR1 SGHVS, CDR2 FNYEAQ.

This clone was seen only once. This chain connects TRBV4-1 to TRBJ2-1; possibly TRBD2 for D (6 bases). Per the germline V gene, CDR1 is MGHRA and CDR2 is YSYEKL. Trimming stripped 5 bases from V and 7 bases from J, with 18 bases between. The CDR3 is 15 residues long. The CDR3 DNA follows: TGCGCCAGCAGCGAGCGACTAGTGGATTCGAATGAGCAGTTCTTC. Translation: CASSERLVDSNEQFF.

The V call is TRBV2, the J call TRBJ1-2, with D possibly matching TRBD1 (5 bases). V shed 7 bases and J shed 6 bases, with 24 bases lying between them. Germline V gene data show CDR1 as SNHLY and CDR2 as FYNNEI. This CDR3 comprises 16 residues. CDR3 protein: CASILTEGRLKDGYTF. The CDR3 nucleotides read TGTGCCAGCATCCTCACAGAGGGGAGGCTAAAGGATGGCTACACCTTC.

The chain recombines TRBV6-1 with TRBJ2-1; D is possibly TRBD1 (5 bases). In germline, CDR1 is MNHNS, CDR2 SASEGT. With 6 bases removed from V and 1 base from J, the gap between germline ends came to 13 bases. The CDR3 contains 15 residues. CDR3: CASRAGFPSYNEQFF. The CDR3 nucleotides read TGTGCCAGCAGAGCAGGGTTTCCGTCCTACAATGAGCAGTTCTTC.

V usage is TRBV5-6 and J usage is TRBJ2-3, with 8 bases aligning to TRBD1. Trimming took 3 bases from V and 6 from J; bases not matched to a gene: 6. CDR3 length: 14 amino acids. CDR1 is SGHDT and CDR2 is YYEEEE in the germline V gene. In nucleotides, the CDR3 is TGTGCCAGCAGCTCCCCGGACAGGGTGGATACGCAGTATTTT. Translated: CASSSPDRVDTQYF.

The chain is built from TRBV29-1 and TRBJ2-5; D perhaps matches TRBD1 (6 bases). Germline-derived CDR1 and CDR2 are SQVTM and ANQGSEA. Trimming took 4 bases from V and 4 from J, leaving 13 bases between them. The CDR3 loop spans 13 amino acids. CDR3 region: CSVAPTGSETQYF. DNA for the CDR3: TGCAGCGTTGCCCCGACAGGTTCAGAGACCCAGTACTTC.

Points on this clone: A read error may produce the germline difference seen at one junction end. The CDR3 sequence: CASSLAGADSYNEQFF. CDR3 DNA sequence: TGTGCCAGCAGCCTAGCGGGAGCCGACTCCTACAATGAGCAGTTCTTC. The chain links TRBV7-9 to TRBJ2-1; TRBD2 agrees at 10 bases. CDR1 SEHNR and CDR2 FQNEAQ come from the germline V gene (reference sequence). The CDR3 has 16 residues.

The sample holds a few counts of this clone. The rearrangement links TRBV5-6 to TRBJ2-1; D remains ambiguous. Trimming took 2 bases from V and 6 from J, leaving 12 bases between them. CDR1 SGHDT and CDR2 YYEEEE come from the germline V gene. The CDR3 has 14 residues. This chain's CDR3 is CASSLTGSGNEQFF. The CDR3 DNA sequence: TGTGCCAGCAGCTTAACCGGGTCCGGCAATGAGCAGTTCTTC.

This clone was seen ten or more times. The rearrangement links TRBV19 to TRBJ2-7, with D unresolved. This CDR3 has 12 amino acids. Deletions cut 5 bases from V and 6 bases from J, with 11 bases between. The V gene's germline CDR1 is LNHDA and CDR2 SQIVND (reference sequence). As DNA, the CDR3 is TGTGCCAGTAGTCCCAATTACGGCGAGCAGTACTTC. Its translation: CASSPNYGEQYF. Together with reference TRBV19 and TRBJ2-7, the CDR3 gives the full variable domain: DGGITQSPKYLFRKEGQNVTLSCEQNLNHDAMYWYRQDPGQGLRLIYYSQIVNDFQKGDIAEGYSVSREKKESFPLTVTSAQKNPTAFYLCASSPNYGEQYFGPGTRLTVT.

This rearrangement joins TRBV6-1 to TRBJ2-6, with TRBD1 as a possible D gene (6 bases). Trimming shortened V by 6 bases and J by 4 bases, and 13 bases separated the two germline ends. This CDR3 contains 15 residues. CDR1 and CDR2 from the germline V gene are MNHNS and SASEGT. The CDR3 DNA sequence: TGTGCCAGCAGCGAACAGGGCTACGGGGCCAACGTCCTGACTTTC. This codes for CASSEQGYGANVLTF.

The CDR3 is CASGTSGRTNEQFF. CDR3 sequence (DNA): TGTGCCAGCGGGACTAGCGGGAGAACCAATGAGCAGTTCTTC. This chain joins TRBV2 and TRBJ2-1; 14 bases map to TRBD2. CDR1 and CDR2 from the germline V gene are SNHLY and FYNNEI. The V and J ends lost 8 bases and 6 bases, in that order; junction bases with no gene match: 3. The CDR3 sequence is 14 residues long.

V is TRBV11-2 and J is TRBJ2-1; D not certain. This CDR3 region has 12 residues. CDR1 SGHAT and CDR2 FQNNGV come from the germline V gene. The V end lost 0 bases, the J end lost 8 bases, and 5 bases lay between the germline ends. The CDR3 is CASSLDIYEQFF. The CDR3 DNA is TGTGCCAGCAGCTTAGATATCTATGAGCAGTTCTTC.

For the CDR3, the DNA is TGTGCCAGCAGTGGGGCGGGGGTTGGGGAAAAACTGTTTTTT. Amino acid sequence: CASSGAGVGEKLFF. The V and J genes are TRBV2 and TRBJ1-4, with D maybe TRBD1 (5 bases). The CDR3 contains 14 residues. V was trimmed by 4 bases and J by 8 bases, leaving 14 bases between them. Germline CDR1 is SNHLY and CDR2 is FYNNEI.

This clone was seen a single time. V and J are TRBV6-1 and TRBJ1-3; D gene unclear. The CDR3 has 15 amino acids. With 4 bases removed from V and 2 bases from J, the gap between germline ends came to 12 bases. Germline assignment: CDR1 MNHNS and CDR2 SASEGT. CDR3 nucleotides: TGTGCCAGCAGTGGTTCGACTGCGACTGGAAACACCATATATTTT. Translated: CASSGSTATGNTIYF.

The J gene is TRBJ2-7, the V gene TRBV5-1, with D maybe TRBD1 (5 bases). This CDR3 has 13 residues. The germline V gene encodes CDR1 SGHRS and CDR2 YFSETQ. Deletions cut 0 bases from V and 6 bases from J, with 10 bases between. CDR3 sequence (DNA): TGCGCCAGCAGCTTGGAAGTTCAGGGCGAGCAGTACTTC. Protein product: CASSLEVQGEQYF.

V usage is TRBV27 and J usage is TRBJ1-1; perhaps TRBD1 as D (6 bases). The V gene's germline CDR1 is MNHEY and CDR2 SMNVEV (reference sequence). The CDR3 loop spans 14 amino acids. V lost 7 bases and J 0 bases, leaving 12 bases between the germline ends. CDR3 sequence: CASNPDRLNTEAFF. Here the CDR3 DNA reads TGTGCCAGCAATCCTGACAGGTTGAACACTGAAGCTTTCTTT.

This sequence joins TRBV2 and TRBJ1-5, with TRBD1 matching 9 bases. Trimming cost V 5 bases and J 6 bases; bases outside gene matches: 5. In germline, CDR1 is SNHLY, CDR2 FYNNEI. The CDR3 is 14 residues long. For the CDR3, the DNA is TGTGCCAGCAGTATTACAGGGGGCGGTCAGCCCCAGCATTTT. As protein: CASSITGGGQPQHF.

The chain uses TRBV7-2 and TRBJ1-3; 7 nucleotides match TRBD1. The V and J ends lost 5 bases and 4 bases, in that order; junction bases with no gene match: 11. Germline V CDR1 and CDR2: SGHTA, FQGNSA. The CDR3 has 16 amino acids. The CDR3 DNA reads TGTGCCAGCAGCCCGAATCCACAGGGGACAGGAAACACCATATATTTT. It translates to CASSPNPQGTGNTIYF. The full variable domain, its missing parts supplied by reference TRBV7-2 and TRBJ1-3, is GAGVSQSPSNKVTEKGKDVELRCDPISGHTALYWYRQSLGQGLEFLIYFQGNSAPDKSGLPSDRFSAERTGGSVSTLTIQRTQQEDSAVYLCASSPNPQGTGNTIYFGEGSWLTVV.

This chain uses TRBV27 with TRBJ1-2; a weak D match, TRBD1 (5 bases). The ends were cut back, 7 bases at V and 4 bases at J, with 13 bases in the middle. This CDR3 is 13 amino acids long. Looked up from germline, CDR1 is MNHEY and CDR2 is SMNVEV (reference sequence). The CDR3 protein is CASMEGTGYGYTF. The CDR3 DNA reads TGTGCCAGCATGGAAGGGACTGGCTATGGCTACACCTTC.

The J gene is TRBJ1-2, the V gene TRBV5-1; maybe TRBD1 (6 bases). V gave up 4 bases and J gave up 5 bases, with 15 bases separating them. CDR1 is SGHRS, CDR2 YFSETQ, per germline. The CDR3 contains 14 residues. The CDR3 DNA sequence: TGCGCCAGCAGCGTGGACAGCGGTAATTATGGCTACACCTTC. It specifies CASSVDSGNYGYTF.